One T cell receptor beta chain is described in this entry. Its antigen is still unknown. The sample is drawn from a study of T cell responses to AZD1222 COVID-19 vaccine. Data came from immunoSEQ multiplex PCR; TCRdb stores just in-frame clones and leaves some out. The sample holds some 120,000 clones; about nine tenths are singletons and the top ten take about 1.2%. The CDR3 consists of 12 residues. Trimming removed 5 bases at V and 9 bases at J, with 11 bases between. Germline V gives CDR1 SEHNR, CDR2 FQNEAQ (reference sequence). Notes on the study in general: Spike-specific TCR breadth and depth both grew after two AZD1222 doses.

V usage is TRBV7-9 and J usage is TRBJ2-1; perhaps TRBD1 as D (5 bases). Sequenced material: peripheral blood, taken on day 0 of AZD1222 vaccination. This TCR was sampled from an adult in good health. The CDR3: CASSLPGSEQFF. CDR3 in DNA: TGTGCCAGCAGCCTTCCAGGGTCTGAGCAGTTCTTC.